Each of the 12 T cell receptor beta chains below was sequenced from the same sample in a study of CD8+CD57+ T cells in acquired aplastic anemia. TCR beta VDJ and CDR3 profiles were obtained from a genomic DNA template. TCRdb called the reads again in MiXCR, with one record for every CDR3 protein. The table includes fewer than 70,000 distinct CDR3 sequences, 54% detected once. The sample consisted of sorted CD4+, CD8+, or CD8+CD57+ T cells (not recorded which) from PBMCs. Receptor source: a human donor in good health, serving as a control.

The J gene is TRBJ2-2, the V gene TRBV19; D remains ambiguous. The CDR3 loop spans 14 amino acids. Germline loops: CDR1 LNHDA, CDR2 SQIVND (reference sequence). V was clipped by 10 bases and J by 4 bases, with 16 bases between them. Here the CDR3 reads CATTGRGGTGELFF. CDR3 DNA sequence: TGTGCCACCACTGGCCGAGGCGGCACCGGGGAGCTGTTTTTT.

Comments on this clonotype: A read error may explain this, as a much larger clone is one base away. This chain connects TRBV2 to TRBJ2-7; TRBD1 or TRBD2 may be the D gene (6 bases each). This CDR3 spans 13 amino acids. V was cut by 5 bases and J by 8 bases, with 16 bases left in between. Per the germline V gene, CDR1 is SNHLY and CDR2 is FYNNEI. The CDR3 nucleotides read TGTGCCAGCAGTTTATTGGGGGGCTCCAAGCAGTACTTC. Residues: CASSLLGGSKQYF.

The genes are TRBV25-1 and TRBJ1-6, with TRBD1 identical over 9 bases. V was clipped by 2 bases and J by 9 bases; unmatched bases: 5. Germline CDR1 and CDR2: MGHDK and SYGVNS. The CDR3 runs 15 residues. The CDR3 nucleotides are TGTGCCAGCAGTGAAGGGACAGGGTTCAGTTCACCCCTCCACTTT. Translated, it gives CASSEGTGFSSPLHF.

In the case of this clonotype: A read error is possible here, since a much larger clone lies one base away. The chain uses TRBV5-6 and TRBJ2-5, with D possibly called TRBD1 or TRBD2 (5 bases each). Germline loops: CDR1 SGHDT, CDR2 YYEEEE. This CDR3 is built from 16 residues. Trimming left V 0 bases short and J 1 base short, with 13 bases between. The CDR3 region is CASSLGLGRIQETQYF. Written as DNA, the CDR3 is TGTGCCAGCAGCTTGGGCCTGGGACGGATCCAAGAGACCCAGTACTTC.

The chain carries TRBV12-3 or TRBV12-4 and TRBJ1-2, with 8 positions matching TRBD1. There are 15 residues in the CDR3. V lost 5 bases and J lost 6; bases outside the gene matches: 11. CDR3 residues: CASSRTGRFGDGYTF. The CDR3 DNA reads TGTGCCAGCAGTCGGACAGGGAGGTTTGGTGATGGCTACACCTTC.

The V and J genes are TRBV19 and TRBJ1-2; no firm D call. The CDR3 totals 11 residues. The germline V gene encodes CDR1 LNHDA and CDR2 SQIVND (reference sequence). Trimming removed 6 bases from V and 8 bases from J, with 10 bases in between. This CDR3 reads CASSQQGGYTF. The CDR3 DNA sequence: TGTGCCAGTAGCCAACAAGGCGGCTACACCTTC.

There are many counts of this clonotype. The V gene is TRBV30, the J gene TRBJ1-2; no clear D. This CDR3 has 15 residues. V lost 4 bases to trimming and J lost 5 bases, with 20 bases between them. The germline gives CDR1 GTSNPN, CDR2 SVGIG (reference sequence). CDR3 in amino acids: CAWKTADSIVYGYTF. The CDR3 DNA is TGTGCCTGGAAAACGGCCGACTCTATTGTGTATGGCTACACCTTC.

V gene TRBV10-3 combines with J gene TRBJ1-5; TRBD1 agrees at 10 bases. CDR3 size: 14 residues. The V and J ends lost 5 bases and 6 bases, in that order; junction bases with no gene match: 4. Looked up from germline, CDR1 is ENHRY and CDR2 is SYGVKD. DNA for the CDR3: TGTGCCATCAGTACCGGGACAGGGGTTCAGCCCCAGCATTTT. The encoded protein is CAISTGTGVQPQHF.

The rearrangement links TRBV14 to TRBJ2-1; TRBD1 aligns across 9 bases. This CDR3 has 13 residues. Germline V gene sequence: CDR1 SGHDN, CDR2 FVKESK. V lost 4 bases and J lost 6; bases outside the gene matches: 1. The CDR3, as DNA: TGTGCCAGCAGCCTGACAGGGGGCAATGAGCAGTTCTTC. It translates to CASSLTGGNEQFF. Full variable domain (rest looked up from reference TRBV14 and TRBJ2-1): EAGVTQFPSHSVIEKGQTVTLRCDPISGHDNLYWYRRVMGKEIKFLLHFVKESKQDESGMPNNRFLAERTGGTYSTLKVQPAELEDSGVYFCASSLTGGNEQFFGPGTRLTVL.

Note on this clonotype: A read error may produce the germline difference seen at one junction end. This sequence joins TRBV10-3 and TRBJ1-2, with D maybe TRBD1 (6 bases). CDR3 length: 16 amino acids. Germline V CDR1 and CDR2: ENHRY, SYGVKD. The CDR3 sequence is CAISERTATPDYGHTF. In nucleotides, the CDR3 is TGTGCCATCAGTGAAAGGACAGCCACCCCGGACTATGGCCACACCTTC.

The table lists this clonotype with a few counts. The chain carries TRBV24-1 and TRBJ2-6; TRBD1 aligns across 9 bases. CDR3 length equals 24 residues. The ends lost 8 bases at V and 5 bases at J; junction bases unmatched: 33. Looked up from germline, CDR1 is KGHDR and CDR2 is SFDVKD. In DNA form, the CDR3 reads TGTGCCACCAAACTCACGGAGATCGGGGCCCAAATCGGACAGGGGTACTTCAGGGCCAACGTCCTGACTTTC. This codes for CATKLTEIGAQIGQGYFRANVLTF.

At least ten counts were recorded for this clonotype. The V and J genes are TRBV19 and TRBJ1-1, with a tentative D call TRBD1 (6 bases). V lost 7 bases, J lost 6 bases, and 9 bases lay in between. CDR3 length: 11 residues. CDR1 is LNHDA, CDR2 SQIVND, per germline (reference sequence). The CDR3 bases are TGTGCCAGTATCTGGGGGCCTGAAGCTTTCTTT. Protein: CASIWGPEAFF.